This entry lists 5 T cell receptor beta chains sequenced from one sample in a study of blood T cell repertoires in COVID-19. The protocol was immunoSEQ multiplex PCR, while the TCRdb copy is restricted to in-frame clones and leaves out a portion. The table records some 260,000 clones, 88% of them present only once. The sequencing input was peripheral blood. These receptors were collected from a man at least 80 years old with acute or convalescent COVID-19.

The V call is TRBV27, the J call TRBJ2-7; 12 nucleotides align to TRBD2. The CDR3 contains 20 residues. V lost 2 bases and J lost 12; bases outside the gene matches: 26. Germline CDR1 reads MNHEY; CDR2 reads SMNVEV (reference sequence). CDR3 nucleotides: TGTGCCAGCAGTTTAGGAATTTCTAGCGGGAGGGCCTCGTCCCTTACCTTCTCGTACTTC. Amino acid sequence: CASSLGISSGRASSLTFSYF.

Here the CDR3 DNA reads TGTGCCAGCTCACCAACCCAGGGAACCACAATAGGTGAGCAGTACTTC. Its protein is CASSPTQGTTIGEQYF. The chain uses TRBV18 and TRBJ2-7, with D possibly matching TRBD1 (5 bases). Germline CDR1 reads KGHSH; CDR2 reads LQKENI. This CDR3 has 16 residues. V lost 2 bases and J lost 7, with 21 bases in between.

The CDR3 DNA is TGCGCCAGCAGCTTGGGGGACAGGGGGGTCTGGCAGCAGTACTTC. Translation gives CASSLGDRGVWQQYF. This chain uses TRBV5-1 with TRBJ2-7; 11 bases are a match to TRBD1. The CDR3 contains 15 residues. The V gene's germline CDR1 is SGHRS and CDR2 YFSETQ. V shed 0 bases, J shed 8 bases, and the junction held 7 bases outside the gene matches.

This clone was observed a single time. DNA for the CDR3: TGTGCCAGTAGTATAGCGAGGGCTATGGACGAGCAGTACTTC. Translation: CASSIARAMDEQYF. The chain couples TRBV19 to TRBJ2-7; D is possibly TRBD2 (5 bases). This CDR3 region has 14 residues. Trimming pared 1 base from V and 5 bases from J, leaving 12 bases between. From germline, CDR1 is LNHDA and CDR2 SQIVND (reference sequence).

V and J are TRBV9 and TRBJ1-5; D is possibly TRBD1 (6 bases). The CDR3 loop spans 14 amino acids. Germline V CDR1 and CDR2: SGDLS, YYNGEE. Trimming removed 4 bases at V and 5 bases at J, with 13 bases between. This CDR3 reads CASSRDTGHQPQHF. In DNA form, the CDR3 reads TGTGCCAGCAGCCGGGACACCGGGCATCAGCCCCAGCATTTT. The variable domain in full, with the rest retrieved from reference TRBV9 and TRBJ1-5, is DSGVTQTPKHLITATGQRVTLRCSPRSGDLSVYWYQQSLDQGLQFLIQYYNGEERAKGNILERFSAQQFPDLHSELNLSSLELGDSALYFCASSRDTGHQPQHFGDGTRLSIL.